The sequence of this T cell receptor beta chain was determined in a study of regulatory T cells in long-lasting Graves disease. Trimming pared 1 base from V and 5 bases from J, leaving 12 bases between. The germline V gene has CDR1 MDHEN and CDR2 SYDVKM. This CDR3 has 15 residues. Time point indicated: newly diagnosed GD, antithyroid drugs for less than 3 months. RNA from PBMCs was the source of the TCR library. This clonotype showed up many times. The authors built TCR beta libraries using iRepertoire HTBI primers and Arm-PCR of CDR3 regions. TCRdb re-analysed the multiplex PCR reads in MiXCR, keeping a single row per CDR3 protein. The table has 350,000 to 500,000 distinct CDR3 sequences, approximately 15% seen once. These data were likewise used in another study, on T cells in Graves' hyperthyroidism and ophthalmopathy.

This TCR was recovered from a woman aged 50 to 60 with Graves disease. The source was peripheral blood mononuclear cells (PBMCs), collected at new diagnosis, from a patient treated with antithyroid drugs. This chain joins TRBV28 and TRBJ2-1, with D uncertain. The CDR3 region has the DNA TGTGCCAGCAGTTTATTGATCTCATCTCACAATGAGCAGTTCTTC. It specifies CASSLLISSHNEQFF.